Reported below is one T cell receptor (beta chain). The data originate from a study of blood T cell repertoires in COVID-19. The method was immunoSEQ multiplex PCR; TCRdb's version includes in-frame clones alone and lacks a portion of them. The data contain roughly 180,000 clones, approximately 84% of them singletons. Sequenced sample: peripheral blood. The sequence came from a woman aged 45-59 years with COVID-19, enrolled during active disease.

The CDR3, as DNA: TGTGCCAGCAGCGAGCTGACAGCAAATTCACCCCTCCACTTT. The encoded protein is CASSELTANSPLHF. The J gene is TRBJ1-6, the V gene TRBV9; D is perhaps TRBD1 (5 bases). The V and J ends lost 3 bases and 7 bases respectively, with 11 bases between them. This CDR3 is built from 14 residues. Germline loops: CDR1 SGDLS, CDR2 YYNGEE.